A single sample is the source of the 20 T cell receptor beta chains below, sequenced in a study of neurological immune-mediated disorders. In TCRdb, the 5' RACE reads were re-called with MiXCR into one record per CDR3 protein. Of some 66,000 distinct CDR3 sequences listed, 3% to 3.5% were seen once; the top ten hold approximately 3.5%. Material: PBMCs. Every receptor here comes from a middle-aged man with multiple sclerosis.

There are many counts of this clonotype. The chain carries TRBV15 and TRBJ1-3; D unclear. The germline V and J ends were trimmed by 1 base and 3 bases, with 10 bases remaining between them. CDR3 length equals 15 residues. The germline CDR1 and CDR2 sequences are LNHNV and YYDKDF (reference sequence). The CDR3 protein is CATSRAGNFGNTIYF. The CDR3 region has the DNA TGTGCCACCAGCAGAGCCGGGAATTTTGGAAACACCATATATTTT.

This clonotype appeared many times. The rearrangement uses TRBV7-6 and TRBJ2-7; 11 nucleotides line up with TRBD2. The J segment lost 6 bases and the V segment lost 3 bases, leaving 7 bases of the junction unmatched. This CDR3 is built from 15 residues. Germline V lookup: CDR1 SGHVS, CDR2 FNYEAQ. Here the CDR3 DNA reads TGTGCCAGCAGCTTTGATCTAGCGGGGGGACTCGAGCAGTACTTC. Protein product: CASSFDLAGGLEQYF.

This clonotype came up many times. The chain employs TRBV18 and TRBJ2-1, with D possibly being TRBD1 or TRBD2 (5 bases each). CDR3 length equals 11 residues. Trimming left V 5 bases short and J 10 bases short, with 9 bases between. Germline CDR1 is KGHSH and CDR2 is LQKENI. CDR3 nucleotide sequence: TGTGCCAGCTCATCACGGGGCGAGCAGTTCTTC. This codes for CASSSRGEQFF.

This clonotype was counted many times. This rearrangement joins TRBV29-1 to TRBJ1-1, with 12 bases matching TRBD1. CDR3 size: 15 residues. In germline, CDR1 is SQVTM, CDR2 ANQGSEA. The junction had 14 bases not matched to a gene; V was cut back by 8 bases and J by 7 bases. CDR3 protein: CSLHGTGGPFGEAFF. The CDR3 nucleotides are TGCAGCTTGCACGGGACAGGGGGCCCCTTCGGTGAAGCTTTCTTT.

This clonotype showed up many times. The chain is built from TRBV20-1 and TRBJ2-1, with 10 positions matching TRBD1. Germline loops: CDR1 DFQATT, CDR2 SNEGSKA (reference sequence). The CDR3 totals 14 residues. With 5 bases clipped from V and 7 bases from J, the junction kept 8 bases outside the gene matches. CDR3 DNA: TGCAGTGCTTTGGGACAGGGGTCTGGGAATGAGCAGTTCTTC. This encodes CSALGQGSGNEQFF.

This clonotype was seen many times. The chain joins TRBV12-3 or TRBV12-4 to TRBJ1-2; D is unresolved. The CDR3 covers 11 residues. Trimming stripped 4 bases from V and 3 bases from J, with 3 bases between. CDR3 sequence (DNA): TGTGCCAGCAGTTACGACTATGGCTACACCTTC. This gives the protein CASSYDYGYTF.

This clonotype was seen ten or more times. The chain has TRBV20-1 and TRBJ1-1, with unresolved D. This CDR3 has 12 amino acids. The ends were cut back, 0 bases at V and 3 bases at J, with 5 bases in the middle. The germline V gene has CDR1 DFQATT and CDR2 SNEGSKA (reference sequence). CDR3 amino acids: CSARDKHTEAFF. The CDR3 nucleotides read TGCAGTGCTAGAGACAAGCACACTGAAGCTTTCTTT.

There are many counts of this clonotype. The chain joins TRBV20-1 to TRBJ1-3; unclear D gene. The germline V gene encodes CDR1 DFQATT and CDR2 SNEGSKA (reference sequence). V was pared by 4 bases and J by 0 bases, with 7 bases between. The CDR3 runs to 13 residues. CDR3 in DNA: TGCAGTGCTACGGGTCTCTCTGGAAACACCATATATTTT. The encoded protein is CSATGLSGNTIYF.

The CDR3 DNA reads as TGCAGTGCTAGGGGCAGCCACTATGGCTACACCTTC. It codes for CSARGSHYGYTF. The chain links TRBV20-1 to TRBJ1-2; D uncertain. This CDR3 spans 12 amino acids. Trimming left V 3 bases short and J 3 bases short, with 8 bases between. Per the germline V gene, CDR1 is DFQATT and CDR2 is SNEGSKA (reference sequence).

This clonotype came up many times. The gene calls are TRBV5-1 and TRBJ2-3, with D unresolved. The germline gives CDR1 SGHRS, CDR2 YFSETQ. The CDR3 is 11 residues long. V lost 3 bases to trimming and J lost 4 bases, with 3 bases between them. CDR3 protein: CASSSADTQYF. As DNA, the CDR3 is TGCGCCAGCAGCTCCGCAGATACGCAGTATTTT.

This clonotype was recorded many times. The gene calls are TRBV20-1 and TRBJ1-1, with D tentatively TRBD1 (5 bases). This CDR3 comprises 13 residues. V was trimmed by 6 bases and J by 1 base, leaving 12 bases between them. CDR1 is DFQATT, CDR2 SNEGSKA, per germline (reference sequence). CDR3 bases: TGCAGTGCGCGAGCCGACAGGAACACTGAAGCTTTCTTT. This sequence encodes CSARADRNTEAFF.

This clonotype was found many times. V usage is TRBV20-1 and J usage is TRBJ2-1, with D possibly being TRBD2 (5 bases). Trimming took 6 bases from V and 4 from J, leaving 19 bases between them. Germline V gives CDR1 DFQATT, CDR2 SNEGSKA (reference sequence). This CDR3 comprises 15 residues. The CDR3 is CSANPGKGEYNEQFF. CDR3 DNA sequence: TGCAGTGCCAATCCTGGAAAGGGAGAATACAATGAGCAGTTCTTC.

Ten or more counts support this clonotype. V usage is TRBV29-1 and J usage is TRBJ2-7, with TRBD1 matching 7 bases. The CDR3 has 14 amino acids. Germline loops: CDR1 SQVTM, CDR2 ANQGSEA. V trimming: 0 bases; J trimming: 4 bases; junction bases outside the gene matches: 6. For the CDR3, the DNA is TGCAGCGTTGAAGACCCCAGGGGGTCGTACGAGCAGTACTTC. It codes for CSVEDPRGSYEQYF.

This clonotype was picked up a small number of times. The chain uses TRBV7-9 and TRBJ2-2, with D perhaps TRBD1 (6 bases). This CDR3 comprises 16 residues. The V and J ends lost 7 bases and 5 bases respectively, with 20 bases between them. CDR1 is SEHNR and CDR2 is FQNEAQ in the germline V gene (reference sequence). Written as DNA, the CDR3 is TGTGCCAGCATCCTGCTCGGGGACACAGGAACCGGGGAGCTGTTTTTT. Encoded protein: CASILLGDTGTGELFF.

The table lists this clonotype with many counts. The rearrangement uses TRBV19 and TRBJ1-1; no clear D. The germline gives CDR1 LNHDA, CDR2 SQIVND (reference sequence). V lost 2 bases, J lost 2 bases, and 12 bases lay in between. The CDR3 consists of 15 residues. The CDR3 nucleotides read TGTGCCAGTAGTATATGGGCGGCCAGTAACACTGAAGCTTTCTTT. It specifies CASSIWAASNTEAFF. The full variable domain, rest sourced from reference TRBV19 and TRBJ1-1, is DGGITQSPKYLFRKEGQNVTLSCEQNLNHDAMYWYRQDPGQGLRLIYYSQIVNDFQKGDIAEGYSVSREKKESFPLTVTSAQKNPTAFYLCASSIWAASNTEAFFGQGTRLTVV.

The sample holds one count of this clonotype. The rearrangement joins TRBV30 to TRBJ2-1; 8 bases map to TRBD2. CDR1 and CDR2 from the germline V gene are GTSNPN and SVGIG (reference sequence). The CDR3 runs 12 residues. Trimming removed 8 bases from V and 5 bases from J; junction bases left unmatched: 5. The CDR3 reads CAGGLGHNEQFF. CDR3 DNA sequence: TGTGCCGGGGGACTAGGTCACAATGAGCAGTTCTTC.

This clonotype was found many times. The V and J genes are TRBV15 and TRBJ2-3; D is uncertain. This CDR3 comprises 12 residues. Trimming took off 5 bases at V and 6 bases at J, with 9 bases between the two ends. Germline-derived CDR1 and CDR2 are LNHNV and YYDKDF (reference sequence). In nucleotides, the CDR3 is TGTGCCACCAGCCGCCCGAGGGATACGCAGTATTTT. Protein: CATSRPRDTQYF.

This clonotype was recorded many times. This rearrangement joins TRBV15 to TRBJ1-5, with a weak D call TRBD1 (5 bases). There are 17 residues in the CDR3. Trimming took off 0 bases at V and 5 bases at J, with 17 bases between the two ends. CDR1 is LNHNV and CDR2 is YYDKDF in the germline V gene (reference sequence). CDR3 in amino acids: CATSRDLGTYRDQPQHF. CDR3 in DNA: TGTGCCACCAGCAGAGATCTGGGGACGTACCGAGATCAGCCCCAGCATTTT.

Many counts were recorded for this clonotype. This chain joins TRBV12-3 or TRBV12-4 and TRBJ2-7; 7 nucleotides agree with TRBD2. Losses at the gene ends were 0 bases for V and 8 bases for J; bases not matched to a gene: 4. The CDR3 covers 13 residues. The CDR3 coding sequence is TGTGCCAGCAGTTTAGCGGTGGGACTACAGCAGTACTTC. This gives the protein CASSLAVGLQQYF.

This clonotype was observed at least ten times. The chain combines TRBV12-3 or TRBV12-4 with TRBJ1-3, with TRBD1 matching 7 bases. CDR3 length equals 14 residues. The trim removed 5 bases at V and 3 bases at J, leaving 4 bases unmatched. CDR3: CASSLTGVGNTIYF. The CDR3 DNA reads TGTGCCAGCAGTCTTACAGGGGTTGGAAACACCATATATTTT.